The 22 T cell receptor beta chains below all came from one sample that was sequenced in a study of OX40 agonist ivuxolimab in advanced cancers. This table comes from immunoSEQ multiplex PCR, and its TCRdb copy is limited to in-frame clones, with some not included. The profile shows about 70,000 clones, approximately 82% of them singletons. The source was CD4+ or CD8+ T cells sorted from blood, collected in a trial of the OX40 agonist ivuxolimab. These receptors originate from an adult with an advanced solid tumor such as melanoma, head and neck, liver or kidney cancer.

This clone was seen only a few times. The rearrangement joins TRBV6-1 to TRBJ2-1, with 11 bases identical to TRBD2. Germline CDR1 MNHNS, CDR2 SASEGT. This CDR3 is 13 amino acids long. V shed 9 bases and J 4 bases; nucleotides not matched to a gene: 2. DNA for the CDR3: TGTGCCAGTGGACTAGCGGGTTACAATGAGCAGTTCTTC. Its translation: CASGLAGYNEQFF.

A single count supports this clone. V gene TRBV4-1 combines with J gene TRBJ2-1; 13 nucleotides align to TRBD2. Per the germline V gene, CDR1 is MGHRA and CDR2 is YSYEKL. V shed 3 bases, J shed 8 bases, and the junction held 4 bases outside the gene matches. This CDR3 spans 15 amino acids. CDR3 sequence (DNA): TGCGCCAGCAGCCATACTAGCGGGGGGGCGGATGAGCAGTTCTTC. Its protein product is CASSHTSGGADEQFF.

This chain connects TRBV14 to TRBJ2-1, with 9 bases lining up with TRBD1. The V segment lost 4 bases and the J segment 7 bases; nucleotides outside the gene matches: 5. The CDR3 is made up of 14 amino acids. Germline V gives CDR1 SGHDN, CDR2 FVKESK. The CDR3 region has the DNA TGTGCCAGCAGCCCCCTCGGGACAGGGAATGAGCAGTTCTTC. Its translation: CASSPLGTGNEQFF.

The chain employs TRBV19 and TRBJ2-7; 11 bases align to TRBD1. This CDR3 is built from 14 residues. V lost 6 bases to trimming and J lost 3 bases; unmatched junction nucleotides: 4. CDR1 and CDR2 (germline): LNHDA, SQIVND (reference sequence). The CDR3 DNA reads as TGTGCCAGTAGAGTGGGGACAGGGGGCTACGAGCAGTACTTC. Translated, it gives CASRVGTGGYEQYF. The full variable domain, rest sourced from reference TRBV19 and TRBJ2-7, is DGGITQSPKYLFRKEGQNVTLSCEQNLNHDAMYWYRQDPGQGLRLIYYSQIVNDFQKGDIAEGYSVSREKKESFPLTVTSAQKNPTAFYLCASRVGTGGYEQYFGPGTRLTVT.

The rearrangement joins TRBV11-3 to TRBJ2-1, with a possible D match to TRBD2 (6 bases). Germline V gene sequence: CDR1 SGHNT, CDR2 YENEEA. The CDR3 loop spans 15 amino acids. Between the trimmed V and J ends, which lost 1 base and 7 bases, there was a span of 14 bases. CDR3 nucleotide sequence: TGTGCCAGCAGCTTAGGTACGGGAGAAGGAAATGAGCAGTTCTTC. Amino acids: CASSLGTGEGNEQFF.

The J gene is TRBJ2-7, the V gene TRBV15, with a tentative D call TRBD1 (7 bases). Trimming stripped 5 bases from V and 0 bases from J, with 14 bases between. Germline values: CDR1 LNHNV, CDR2 YYDKDF (reference sequence). The CDR3 loop spans 15 amino acids. In nucleotides, the CDR3 is TGTGCCACCAGCGGCGGGACAGCCAACTCCTACGAGCAGTACTTC. Amino acid sequence: CATSGGTANSYEQYF.

The chain employs TRBV28 and TRBJ1-5; D unclear. CDR3 length equals 12 residues. Germline V gene sequence: CDR1 MDHEN, CDR2 SYDVKM. Deletions cut 6 bases from V and 11 bases from J, with 14 bases between. CDR3 protein: CASRTGPSAQHF. The CDR3, as DNA: TGTGCCAGCAGGACGGGTCCTTCGGCCCAGCATTTT. Drawing the rest from reference TRBV28 and TRBJ1-5, the complete variable domain is DVKVTQSSRYLVKRTGEKVFLECVQDMDHENMFWYRQDPGLGLRLIYFSYDVKMKEKGDIPEGYSVSREKKERFSLILESASTNQTSMYLCASRTGPSAQHFGDGTRLSIL.

The chain couples TRBV28 to TRBJ2-7, with a possible D match to TRBD2 (6 bases). The CDR3 consists of 14 residues. The V gene's germline CDR1 is MDHEN and CDR2 SYDVKM. V lost 3 bases, J lost 3 bases, and 12 bases lay in between. The CDR3 loop reads CASSLRAGHYEQYF. The CDR3, as DNA: TGTGCCAGCAGTTTGCGAGCGGGCCACTACGAGCAGTACTTC. Full variable domain (missing parts from reference TRBV28 and TRBJ2-7): DVKVTQSSRYLVKRTGEKVFLECVQDMDHENMFWYRQDPGLGLRLIYFSYDVKMKEKGDIPEGYSVSREKKERFSLILESASTNQTSMYLCASSLRAGHYEQYFGPGTRLTVT.

This chain connects TRBV6-6 to TRBJ1-2, with a weak D call TRBD1 (5 bases). In germline, CDR1 is MNHNY, CDR2 SVGAGI (reference sequence). V lost 0 bases and J 5 bases, leaving 10 bases between the germline ends. The length of the CDR3 is 14 residues. The CDR3 spells CASSYSGREYGYTF. CDR3 in DNA: TGTGCCAGCAGTTACTCGGGCAGGGAGTATGGCTACACCTTC.

This chain uses TRBV7-2 with TRBJ2-5; D might be TRBD2 (6 bases). The CDR3 runs to 15 residues. Germline-derived CDR1 and CDR2 are SGHTA and FQGNSA. Trimming took off 3 bases at V and 1 base at J, with 12 bases between the two ends. The CDR3 protein is CASSLEGTAQETQYF. The CDR3 DNA reads as TGTGCCAGCAGCTTGGAGGGGACGGCCCAAGAGACCCAGTACTTC.

This chain links TRBV7-8 with TRBJ2-5; 10 bases match TRBD1. CDR3 length equals 15 residues. Germline V gene lookup returns CDR1 SGHVS and CDR2 FQNEAQ. With V trimmed by 3 bases and J by 5 bases, 6 bases remained unmatched. The CDR3 reads CASSFGTGVGETQYF. The DNA of the CDR3 is TGTGCCAGCAGCTTCGGGACAGGGGTCGGGGAGACCCAGTACTTC.

This clone is a singleton in its sample. This chain connects TRBV5-4 to TRBJ1-2; 7 bases agree with TRBD1. Germline lookup yields CDR1 SGHNT and CDR2 YYREEE (reference sequence). This CDR3 region has 14 residues. J was trimmed by 7 bases and V by 3 bases; bases with no gene match: 9. This chain's CDR3 is CASSSQTGKGGYTF. The CDR3 nucleotides are TGTGCCAGCAGCTCACAGACAGGGAAGGGTGGCTACACCTTC.

This chain uses TRBV7-6 with TRBJ2-1; maybe TRBD2 (6 bases). CDR3 length equals 16 residues. V was shortened by 5 bases and J by 1 base, with 15 bases between the two germline ends. CDR1 SGHVS and CDR2 FNYEAQ come from the germline V gene. The CDR3 DNA sequence: TGTGCCAGCAGCCTCAGTTTGGGGGGTTCCTACAATGAGCAGTTCTTC. This gives the protein CASSLSLGGSYNEQFF. Combining the CDR3 with reference TRBV7-6 and TRBJ2-1 gives the whole variable domain GAGVSQSPRYKVTKRGQDVALRCDPISGHVSLYWYRQALGQGPEFLTYFNYEAQQDKSGLPNDRFSAERPEGSISTLTIQRTEQRDSAMYRCASSLSLGGSYNEQFFGPGTRLTVL.

The V and J genes are TRBV18 and TRBJ2-3; D gene uncertain. CDR1 and CDR2 from the germline V gene are KGHSH and LQKENI. With 3 bases removed from V and 0 bases from J, the gap between germline ends came to 10 bases. The CDR3 loop spans 15 amino acids. CDR3 protein: CASSPPALSTDTQYF. The CDR3 DNA is TGTGCCAGCTCACCGCCGGCCCTTAGCACAGATACGCAGTATTTT.

The rearrangement joins TRBV5-5 to TRBJ2-7; D is ambiguous. V lost 2 bases to trimming and J lost 4 bases, with 19 bases between them. CDR3 length equals 16 residues. Looked up from germline, CDR1 is SGHKS and CDR2 is YYEKEE (reference sequence). The chain's CDR3 is CASSFDGNKLQYEQYV. In DNA, the CDR3 is TGTGCCAGCAGCTTCGACGGAAACAAACTCCAGTACGAGCAGTACGTC.

V is TRBV6-1 and J is TRBJ2-7, with 11 bases matching TRBD1. Per germline, CDR1 MNHNS and CDR2 SASEGT. The CDR3 length is 15 residues. V shed 8 bases and J 2 bases; nucleotides not matched to a gene: 8. CDR3 residues: CASGNPGQGAYEQYV. CDR3 sequence (DNA): TGTGCCAGCGGGAACCCGGGACAGGGGGCCTACGAGCAGTACGTC.

The chain employs TRBV7-9 and TRBJ2-1; 8 bases align to TRBD2. Per the germline V gene, CDR1 is SEHNR and CDR2 is FQNEAQ (reference sequence). V lost 3 bases and J lost 5; bases outside the gene matches: 6. CDR3 length: 15 residues. CDR3 bases: TGTGCCAGCAGCTTTTTTAGCGGGGCCAACAATGAGCAGTTCTTC. Translation gives CASSFFSGANNEQFF.

The chain recombines TRBV11-2 with TRBJ2-3, with D possibly being TRBD1 or TRBD2 (5 bases each). Trimming left V 5 bases short and J 0 bases short, with 9 bases between. Per the germline V gene, CDR1 is SGHAT and CDR2 is FQNNGV. This CDR3 region has 14 residues. In nucleotides, the CDR3 is TGTGCCAGCAGCGCCCGGGACAGCACAGATACGCAGTATTTT. It translates to CASSARDSTDTQYF.

The chain couples TRBV7-2 to TRBJ1-1; no firm D call. Germline V gene data show CDR1 as SGHTA and CDR2 as FQGNSA. Trimming pared 1 base from V and 7 bases from J, leaving 10 bases between. The CDR3 loop spans 13 amino acids. The CDR3 sequence is CASSLGPGGEAFF. In DNA form, the CDR3 reads TGTGCCAGCAGCTTAGGGCCCGGTGGTGAAGCTTTCTTT.

This sequence joins TRBV7-2 and TRBJ2-1, with D possibly being TRBD1 (5 bases). Germline V gives CDR1 SGHTA, CDR2 FQGNSA. The CDR3 contains 14 residues. V lost 3 bases and J lost 8, with 14 bases in between. The CDR3 sequence is CASSFEPGSHEQFF. Here the CDR3 DNA reads TGTGCCAGCAGCTTCGAGCCAGGGTCCCATGAGCAGTTCTTC.

The genes are TRBV28 and TRBJ1-5, with D possibly being TRBD1 (5 bases). The CDR3 is made up of 13 amino acids. V lost 5 bases, J lost 7 bases, and 12 bases lay in between. CDR1 is MDHEN and CDR2 is SYDVKM in the germline V gene. CDR3 protein: CASSTSGRQPQHF. The CDR3, as DNA: TGTGCCAGCAGTACCTCAGGGAGGCAGCCCCAGCATTTT.

V is TRBV4-3 and J is TRBJ2-7; 12 bases are a match to TRBD2. The V gene's germline CDR1 is LGHNA and CDR2 YSLEER. J was trimmed by 7 bases and V by 1 base; bases with no gene match: 8. There are 16 residues in the CDR3. The CDR3 DNA follows: TGCGCCAGCAGCCAAGGGACTAGCGGGATCTTTGGGGAGCAGTACTTC. Its protein is CASSQGTSGIFGEQYF.